This is a list of T cell receptor beta chains from one sample in a study of beta chain features in type 1 diabetes. Only in-frame clones appear in the TCRdb table, and some are missing; sequencing was by immunoSEQ multiplex PCR. The top ten hold 1.3% of the sample, which has just under 150,000 clones, more than 10% seen once. Sequenced: central memory CD4+ T cells from blood. Source of these receptors: a man in his late teens or twenties with type 1 diabetes. Both conserved end residues are part of each CDR3. The order of the fields is D gene, clone size, V gene, J gene, CDR3 DNA, CDR3 protein. D genes are given only for firm matches. The listing skips clone size in some rows; elsewhere it reads once, few, many or a size class.

D gene: -; clone size: -; V gene: TRBV7-9; J gene: TRBJ2-7; CDR3 DNA: TGTGCCAGCAGCTTAGCGGGGAACTCCTACGAGCAGTACTTC; CDR3 protein: CASSLAGNSYEQYF
D gene: TRBD1; clone size: -; V gene: TRBV5-1; J gene: TRBJ1-1; CDR3 DNA: TGCGCCAGCAGCTTAAGAGGGACAGATAAGAACACTGAAGCTTTCTTT; CDR3 protein: CASSLRGTDKNTEAFF
D gene: -; clone size: few; V gene: TRBV20-1; J gene: TRBJ1-1; CDR3 DNA: TGCAGTGCTTCGAGGGCGGGGAAAGCTTTCTTT; CDR3 protein: CSASRAGKAFF
D gene: -; clone size: few; V gene: TRBV5-1; J gene: TRBJ2-3; CDR3 DNA: TGCGCCAGCAAAGATCAAGCAGATACGCAGTATTTT; CDR3 protein: CASKDQADTQYF
D gene: -; clone size: few; V gene: TRBV30; J gene: TRBJ1-1; CDR3 DNA: TGTGCCTGGAGTGTAGTATGGGGAGAAGCTTTCTTT; CDR3 protein: CAWSVVWGEAFF
D gene: -; clone size: few; V gene: TRBV25-1; J gene: TRBJ2-1; CDR3 DNA: TGTGCCAGCAGTGAATATCAGGGCGCCTACAATGAGCAGTTCTTC; CDR3 protein: CASSEYQGAYNEQFF
D gene: -; clone size: once; V gene: TRBV30; J gene: TRBJ1-2; CDR3 DNA: TGTGCCTGGAGTTTGGACAGCCAGCACTATGGCTACACCTTC; CDR3 protein: CAWSLDSQHYGYTF
D gene: -; clone size: few; V gene: TRBV4-1; J gene: TRBJ2-2; CDR3 DNA: TGCGCCAGCAGCCCGCGAGGGGAGGCCCGGGGATCCGGGGAGCTGTTTTTT; CDR3 protein: CASSPRGEARGSGELFF
D gene: -; clone size: few; V gene: TRBV18; J gene: TRBJ1-1; CDR3 DNA: TGTGCCAGCTCACCGGTCCCTTTGGACACTGAAGCTTTCTTT; CDR3 protein: CASSPVPLDTEAFF
D gene: -; clone size: -; V gene: TRBV10-3; J gene: TRBJ2-7; CDR3 DNA: TGTGCCATCGGGATGACAGGAGACTCCTACGAGCAGTACTTC; CDR3 protein: CAIGMTGDSYEQYF
D gene: -; clone size: -; V gene: TRBV30; J gene: TRBJ2-7; CDR3 DNA: TGTGCCTGGAGTCCTGGTGAGCGGATAACCTACGAGCAGTACTTC; CDR3 protein: CAWSPGERITYEQYF
D gene: -; clone size: few; V gene: TRBV27; J gene: TRBJ2-5; CDR3 DNA: TGTGCCAGCAGTCCAGGGAGTACCAGGGAGACCCAGTACTTC; CDR3 protein: CASSPGSTRETQYF
D gene: TRBD2; clone size: few; V gene: TRBV4-1; J gene: TRBJ2-3; CDR3 DNA: TGCGCCAGCAGCCAAGGGCTAGCGGGGGGGCCCAGCACAGATACGCAGTATTTT; CDR3 protein: CASSQGLAGGPSTDTQYF
D gene: TRBD2; clone size: few; V gene: TRBV7-2; J gene: TRBJ2-2; CDR3 DNA: TGTGCCAGCAGCTTCACGGGGGGGATTTTTACCGGGGAGCTGTTTTTT; CDR3 protein: CASSFTGGIFTGELFF
D gene: -; clone size: -; V gene: TRBV9; J gene: TRBJ1-1; CDR3 DNA: TGTGCCAGCAGCGCTACAGATTTCACTGAAGCTTTCTTT; CDR3 protein: CASSATDFTEAFF
D gene: -; clone size: few; V gene: TRBV7-2; J gene: TRBJ2-7; CDR3 DNA: TGTGCCAGCAGCTTAGATGCTGGAGTGGGGGGCGAGCAGTACTTC; CDR3 protein: CASSLDAGVGGEQYF
D gene: -; clone size: few; V gene: TRBV5-6; J gene: TRBJ1-2; CDR3 DNA: TGTGCCAGCAGCTTGGAGAGGACAGATGGCTACACCTTC; CDR3 protein: CASSLERTDGYTF
D gene: TRBD1; clone size: -; V gene: TRBV7-9; J gene: TRBJ2-1; CDR3 DNA: TGTGCCAGCAGCTCGACAGGGTCTCCCAATGAGCAGTTCTTC; CDR3 protein: CASSSTGSPNEQFF
D gene: -; clone size: -; V gene: TRBV7-2; J gene: TRBJ1-2; CDR3 DNA: TGTGCCAGCAGCTTAGGAATGGAGGGCTACACCTTC; CDR3 protein: CASSLGMEGYTF
D gene: -; clone size: -; V gene: TRBV11-3; J gene: TRBJ2-4; CDR3 DNA: TGTGCCAGCAGCTTATCGTGGGGCGCTAAAAACATTCAGTACTTC; CDR3 protein: CASSLSWGAKNIQYF
D gene: TRBD1; clone size: few; V gene: TRBV5-4; J gene: TRBJ2-2; CDR3 DNA: TGTGCCAGCATCCCTACAGGGGGAGCGGCACCCGGGGAGCTGTTTTTT; CDR3 protein: CASIPTGGAAPGELFF
D gene: -; clone size: few; V gene: TRBV28; J gene: TRBJ2-7; CDR3 DNA: TGTGCCAGCATCTATAGGGGCGGATCCTACGAGCAGTACTTC; CDR3 protein: CASIYRGGSYEQYF
D gene: -; clone size: few; V gene: TRBV29-1; J gene: TRBJ2-3; CDR3 DNA: TGCAGCGTTGAAGGGGTCGTTGTGGATACGCAGTATTTT; CDR3 protein: CSVEGVVVDTQYF
D gene: -; clone size: -; V gene: TRBV7-9; J gene: TRBJ1-1; CDR3 DNA: TGTGCCAGCAGCTTAGTACAGGCGAACACTGAAGCTTTCTTT; CDR3 protein: CASSLVQANTEAFF
D gene: -; clone size: -; V gene: TRBV7-2; J gene: TRBJ2-5; CDR3 DNA: TGTGCCAGCAGCTTAGCTAGGAGTGAGACCCAGTACTTC; CDR3 protein: CASSLARSETQYF
D gene: -; clone size: few; V gene: TRBV28; J gene: TRBJ2-7; CDR3 DNA: TGTGCCAGCAGTACTATTTTAGGAGCCTCCTACGAGCAGTACTTC; CDR3 protein: CASSTILGASYEQYF
D gene: -; clone size: once; V gene: TRBV27; J gene: TRBJ1-4; CDR3 DNA: TGTGCCAGCAGTCGTAACCAGGGCCTCAATGAAAAACTGTTTTTT; CDR3 protein: CASSRNQGLNEKLFF
D gene: TRBD1; clone size: -; V gene: TRBV25-1; J gene: TRBJ1-1; CDR3 DNA: TGTGCCAGCAGGTTAATAGACAGGGACGACACTGAAGCTTTCTTT; CDR3 protein: CASRLIDRDDTEAFF
D gene: -; clone size: many; V gene: TRBV28; J gene: TRBJ2-3; CDR3 DNA: TGTGCCAGCAGCCCCTGGGTGGACGATAGCACAGATACGCAGTATTTT; CDR3 protein: CASSPWVDDSTDTQYF
D gene: TRBD1; clone size: few; V gene: TRBV7-8; J gene: TRBJ1-4; CDR3 DNA: TGTGCCAGCAGCTTAGCTGTTGCAGGGGGCTTAGCGGCAACTAATGAAAAACTGTTTTTT; CDR3 protein: CASSLAVAGGLAATNEKLFF
D gene: -; clone size: -; V gene: TRBV28; J gene: TRBJ2-7; CDR3 DNA: TGTGCCAGCAGTCTCCGACGGTACGAGCAGTACTTC; CDR3 protein: CASSLRRYEQYF
D gene: -; clone size: few; V gene: TRBV30; J gene: TRBJ1-1; CDR3 DNA: TGTGCCTGGAGTGTAAAAGGGAGAGTGACTGAAGCTTTCTTT; CDR3 protein: CAWSVKGRVTEAFF
D gene: TRBD1; clone size: few; V gene: TRBV18; J gene: TRBJ2-7; CDR3 DNA: TGTGCCAGCTCAACTATGACAGGGGAGGACGAGCAGTACTTC; CDR3 protein: CASSTMTGEDEQYF
D gene: TRBD2; clone size: -; V gene: TRBV2; J gene: TRBJ2-3; CDR3 DNA: TGTGCCAGCAGTGGCGCGGGGGAGACGGATACGCAGTATTTT; CDR3 protein: CASSGAGETDTQYF
D gene: -; clone size: -; V gene: TRBV5-1; J gene: TRBJ1-5; CDR3 DNA: TGCGCCAGCAGCTTGGCGCTCGGGGAACACATGGAGCAGCCCCAGCATTTT; CDR3 protein: CASSLALGEHMEQPQHF
D gene: -; clone size: -; V gene: TRBV11-2; J gene: TRBJ2-5; CDR3 DNA: TGTGCCAGCAGCCCCCGGACTGGTCGGGGGGAGACCCAGTACTTC; CDR3 protein: CASSPRTGRGETQYF
D gene: -; clone size: few; V gene: TRBV20-1; J gene: TRBJ1-2; CDR3 DNA: TGCAGTGCTAGTTCTTCTGGCTACACCTTC; CDR3 protein: CSASSSGYTF
D gene: TRBD2; clone size: few; V gene: TRBV29-1; J gene: TRBJ2-1; CDR3 DNA: TGCAGCGTAGGAGCGGGGGTAAGCTCCTACAATGAGCAGTTCTTC; CDR3 protein: CSVGAGVSSYNEQFF
D gene: TRBD1; clone size: -; V gene: TRBV7-9; J gene: TRBJ1-5; CDR3 DNA: TGTGCCAGCAGCTTAGGACAGGGGGCTGGTCAGCCCCAGCATTTT; CDR3 protein: CASSLGQGAGQPQHF
D gene: -; clone size: few; V gene: TRBV5-4; J gene: TRBJ2-2; CDR3 DNA: TGTGCCAGCAGCACCGGGACACAGAACACCGGGGAGCTGTTTTTT; CDR3 protein: CASSTGTQNTGELFF
D gene: -; clone size: -; V gene: TRBV19; J gene: TRBJ2-2; CDR3 DNA: TGTGCCAGTAACAGTGTCCCATCCTACACCGGGGAGCTGTTTTTT; CDR3 protein: CASNSVPSYTGELFF
D gene: -; clone size: -; V gene: TRBV19; J gene: TRBJ2-3; CDR3 DNA: TGTGCCAGTAGTGCCCGTTTAGGTCTCACAGATACGCAGTATTTT; CDR3 protein: CASSARLGLTDTQYF
D gene: TRBD1; clone size: many; V gene: TRBV5-1; J gene: TRBJ2-5; CDR3 DNA: TGCGCCAGCAGCTCCCTAGGGACAGGGCAAGAGACCCAGTACTTC; CDR3 protein: CASSSLGTGQETQYF
D gene: TRBD1; clone size: few; V gene: TRBV7-2; J gene: TRBJ1-2; CDR3 DNA: TGTGCCAGCAGCGCCCGGGGGACAGACTATGGCTACACCTTC; CDR3 protein: CASSARGTDYGYTF
D gene: -; clone size: -; V gene: TRBV6-1; J gene: TRBJ1-1; CDR3 DNA: TGTGCCAGCAGTGAAGGGTTATACACTGAAGCTTTCTTT; CDR3 protein: CASSEGLYTEAFF
D gene: TRBD1; clone size: few; V gene: TRBV10-3; J gene: TRBJ1-1; CDR3 DNA: TGTGCCATCAGTTCCGAACAGGGGCTTGAAGCTTTCTTT; CDR3 protein: CAISSEQGLEAFF
D gene: -; clone size: few; V gene: TRBV30; J gene: TRBJ2-2; CDR3 DNA: TGTGCTATTTATGGGGTGCCGGGGCTCTCATCCGGGGAGCTGTTTTTT; CDR3 protein: CAIYGVPGLSSGELFF
D gene: -; clone size: -; V gene: TRBV9; J gene: TRBJ1-2; CDR3 DNA: TGTGCCAGCAGCGTAGTAGACGGTGGCTACACCTTC; CDR3 protein: CASSVVDGGYTF
D gene: -; clone size: few; V gene: TRBV28; J gene: TRBJ2-1; CDR3 DNA: TGTGCCAGCAGCACTCCGGGACTTGGATTAAATGAGCAGTTCTTC; CDR3 protein: CASSTPGLGLNEQFF
D gene: -; clone size: few; V gene: TRBV18; J gene: TRBJ2-1; CDR3 DNA: TGTGCCACATCATTAGAGGGTCGGCAGTTCTTC; CDR3 protein: CATSLEGRQFF
D gene: TRBD2; clone size: few; V gene: TRBV4-1; J gene: TRBJ2-1; CDR3 DNA: TGCGCCAGCAGCCGGGGACTAGCGGGGGGCGTCTCCTACAATGAGCAGTTCTTC; CDR3 protein: CASSRGLAGGVSYNEQFF
D gene: -; clone size: -; V gene: TRBV18; J gene: TRBJ1-1; CDR3 DNA: TGTGCCAGCTCACCTCCCAGCTTGAACACTGAAGCTTTCTTT; CDR3 protein: CASSPPSLNTEAFF
D gene: -; clone size: -; V gene: TRBV9; J gene: TRBJ2-3; CDR3 DNA: TGTGCCAGCAGCGTAACGGCCGATACGCAGTATTTT; CDR3 protein: CASSVTADTQYF
D gene: -; clone size: few; V gene: TRBV18; J gene: TRBJ2-7; CDR3 DNA: TGTGCCAGCTCGGACAGCTCCTACGAGCAGTACTTC; CDR3 protein: CASSDSSYEQYF
D gene: -; clone size: few; V gene: TRBV29-1; J gene: TRBJ1-2; CDR3 DNA: TGCAGCGTTGGGCCAGACCAAGATTTAAACTATGGCTACACCTTC; CDR3 protein: CSVGPDQDLNYGYTF